This paragraph covers one T cell receptor (beta chain) sequence. This receptor's antigen is unknown. No much larger clonotype is one base removed from it; base qualities were not supplied. The time point label, as the study defines it: cycle 4 day 1 (C4D1), after more than five weeks of nivolumab. Every trial patient had relapsed following autologous stem cell transplantation, and prior brentuximab vedotin exposure was what differed among cohorts A, B and C. The trial cohort was composed of about 58 patients with relapsed/refractory classical Hodgkin lymphoma, for whom complete response, partial response or progressive disease was recorded as best overall response. Single-agent nivolumab was administered to trial patients in the multi-cohort phase II CheckMate 205 trial. Best overall response was determined by an independent review committee according to the 2007 International Working Group response criteria. PBMCs from the trial were collected at three points: immediately before nivolumab initiation (C1D1), and during therapy at cycle 2 day 1 and cycle 4 day 1. Peripheral blood was collected in 8 mL Vacutainer Cell Preparation Tubes, from which PBMCs were isolated by centrifugation and then cryopreserved.

The Qiagen DNeasy kit was used to extract genomic DNA both from unsorted PBMCs and from the negatively selected CD4+ and CD8+ fractions. TCR beta CDR3 regions were subjected to amplification by immunoSEQ multiplex PCR with primers that anneal to V and J segments. A synthetic immune receptor repertoire was used to minimize amplification bias, and remaining bias was computationally removed after sequencing. In the paper's pipeline: Repertoire diversity was quantified as the Shannon entropy index using custom Python scripts. Unsorted, CD4+ and CD8+ repertoires were analyzed separately, except for combined analyses in which CD4+ and CD8+ sequences were merged in silico. A clone was considered expanded if an increase in frequency of at least 2-fold after treatment relative to C1D1 was found, and a pseudocount of 0.5 was applied to clones undetected at baseline. Clones with 0 or 1 copy at C1D1 were defined as singleton clones, while clones with 2 or more copies were defined as non-singleton clones. Clones expanded in unsorted samples were annotated as CD4+, CD8+ or unknown by matching protein sequences in sorted samples from the same patient. Wilcoxon tests on paired samples were used to test changes in diversity from C1D1 to C4D1. TCRdb's version of the immuneACCESS table is confined to in-frame rearrangements and falls short of the full clone set. An unresolved V gene accounts for under half of the shortfall where checked; the remainder is of unknown origin. V, J and clone size are those of that table, while D and trimming were read from the DNA. The sample table records some 93,000 clones; around 80% of these occur just once. The ten largest account for over 8% of the sample.

This specimen belongs to a study of PD-1 blockade in classical Hodgkin lymphoma (dated by TCRdb to the early 2020s). Regarding the research as a whole: Nivolumab dosing was 3 mg/kg intravenously every 2 weeks, continuing until either disease progression or unacceptable toxicity. The study used TCR beta sequencing and CyTOF to define a peripheral blood immune signature of response to PD-1 blockade in classical Hodgkin lymphoma.

Broader findings and caveats from the paper: Only a single clinical trial cohort was studied, and what caused the repertoire differences, possibly disease activity or prior therapy, remained undefined. Baseline diversity similar to that of newly diagnosed patients was observed in trial patients achieving complete response, whereas significantly lower diversity was observed in partial responders and progressors. A significant rise by C4D1 was seen in CD4+ but not CD8+ TCR diversity (p=0.0027 vs p=0.16), with the rise being most apparent in complete responders (p=0.02). Newly diagnosed patients were reported to have lower baseline TCR diversity than healthy donors, and relapsed/refractory patients were reported to have lower baseline TCR diversity still. Lower diversity was observed in patients in whom nivolumab was started less than 1 year after ASCT, and these patients were excluded from later analyses so that confounding by immune reconstitution would be avoided.

Trimming takes 1 base from V and 7 bases from J, and the germline ends sit 14 bases apart. The CDR3 holds 15 amino acids from the cysteine to the phenylalanine. Only the CDR3 DNA stays, 45 bases, in frame from base 1. From the germline V gene, CDR1 is KGHSH and CDR2 is LQKENI. The sequences come from peripheral blood mononuclear cells (PBMCs), collected before the fourth cycle of nivolumab. The source is a human donor with classical Hodgkin lymphoma. The chain is assembled from TRBV18 and TRBJ1-5; TRBD1 is perhaps the D gene, given 6 matching bases. The sequenced DNA is TGTGCCAGCTCACCACTGGTCAACAGGGTCCAGCCCCAGCATTTT. It translates as CASSPLVNRVQPQHF.